These 7 T cell receptor beta chains were all obtained from the same sample, sequenced in a study of cytomegalovirus exposure and HLA in healthy donors. The primer mix had 60 Vbeta and 13 Jbeta primers. TCRdb keeps only in-frame clones here, not all; method: immunoSEQ multiplex PCR. The sample includes about 120,000 clones, approximately 80% of them seen just once. The sequenced sample consisted of PBMCs. Receptors were obtained from a man between 40 and 49 years old in good health and CMV-seropositive.

The CDR3 sequence is CASSEALPGTGAHEQYF. The DNA of the CDR3 is TGTGCCAGCAGTGAAGCGCTTCCTGGGACAGGGGCCCACGAGCAGTACTTC. V gene TRBV2 combines with J gene TRBJ2-7, with 10 bases lining up with TRBD1. Germline V gene lookup returns CDR1 SNHLY and CDR2 FYNNEI. The CDR3 totals 17 residues. Trimming took 0 bases from V and 5 from J; bases not matched to a gene: 10.

The chain uses TRBV9 and TRBJ2-1, with 9 bases matching TRBD2. Trimming cost V 0 bases and J 6 bases; bases outside gene matches: 4. The CDR3 runs 15 residues. Looked up from germline, CDR1 is SGDLS and CDR2 is YYNGEE. The CDR3: CASSVVGGGGNEQFF. Written as DNA, the CDR3 is TGTGCCAGCAGCGTAGTGGGCGGGGGGGGCAATGAGCAGTTCTTC.

The chain uses TRBV9 and TRBJ2-7, with D maybe TRBD1 (6 bases). The CDR3 spans 14 residues. Germline CDR1 SGDLS, CDR2 YYNGEE. Trimming took off 4 bases at V and 2 bases at J, with 13 bases between the two ends. The CDR3 nucleotides are TGTGCCAGCAGCCCCGCCGGACAGCCCTACGAGCAGTACTTC. This codes for CASSPAGQPYEQYF.

Note on this clone: Relative to the germline gene, one junction end is altered; a read error may explain this. The chain has TRBV7-9 and TRBJ1-2; D call uncertain. There are 15 residues in the CDR3. Germline assignment: CDR1 SEHNR and CDR2 FQNEAQ (reference sequence). This chain's CDR3 is CSSSFGAGAAGGYTF. CDR3 nucleotide sequence: TGTTCCAGCAGCTTCGGCGCGGGAGCGGCCGGTGGCTACACCTTC.

This clone was counted only a few times. This chain connects TRBV4-1 to TRBJ2-6; D is unclear. The CDR3 consists of 13 residues. Germline V gives CDR1 MGHRA, CDR2 YSYEKL. Trimming shortened V by 4 bases and J by 1 base, and 2 bases separated the two germline ends. CDR3 nucleotide sequence: TGCGCCAGCAGCCCTTCTGGGGCCAACGTCCTGACTTTC. Translating it yields CASSPSGANVLTF.

This clone was seen a single time. The CDR3 reads CASRQGGVNTEAFF. In DNA form, the CDR3 reads TGTGCCAGTAGACAGGGGGGGGTGAACACTGAAGCTTTCTTT. The V and J genes are TRBV2 and TRBJ1-1; 9 nucleotides agree with TRBD1. After removal of 9 bases from V and 0 bases from J, the junction contained 5 bases not matched to a gene. The length of the CDR3 is 14 residues. Germline CDR1 SNHLY, CDR2 FYNNEI.

This clone was counted only a few times. This chain connects TRBV9 to TRBJ1-2; possibly TRBD1 for D (5 bases). Per germline, CDR1 SGDLS and CDR2 YYNGEE. There are 13 residues in the CDR3. Deletions cut 3 bases from V and 4 bases from J, with 10 bases between. The CDR3 bases are TGTGCCAGCAGCGCCCCAGGGCGCTATGGCTACACCTTC. It is translated as CASSAPGRYGYTF.